This TCR beta chain was obtained from a study of OX40 agonist ivuxolimab in advanced cancers. Context from the whole study: Ivuxolimab, which targeted the costimulatory receptor OX40 (CD134), was an agonistic, fully human IgG2 monoclonal antibody. Intravenous ivuxolimab was administered to patients every 2 weeks at six dose levels: 0.01, 0.1, 0.3, 1.5, 3 and 10 mg/kg. Of the roughly 50 dose-escalation patients, hepatocellular carcinoma was present in about 20, melanoma in some 15, renal cell carcinoma in 9 and head and neck cancer in 9. A male proportion of around 80% and a mean age of roughly 55 years, ranging from 23 to 79, were recorded for the dose-escalation cohort. Patients were allowed to have had prior anti-PD-1, anti-PD-L1 or anti-CTLA-4 therapy, and approximately 40% of the dose-escalation patients had previously received checkpoint inhibitors. Partial responses were achieved by three dose-escalation patients, of whom one had hepatocellular carcinoma and two had cutaneous melanoma. The point of sequencing TCRbeta in the periphery was to test whether ivuxolimab changed TCR sequence diversity and drove clonal T-cell expansion. The monotherapy dose-escalation portion (N of about 47 patients) of the phase I ivuxolimab trial is reported in the paper. On the study overall, not on this receptor specifically: The antigen specificity of the clonally expanded peripheral T cells was not determined. Low levels of normalized T-cell clonal expansion were also seen in some patients who did not respond. At doses of 0.1 to 3.0 mg/kg, clonal expansion of both CD4+ and CD8+ T cells in blood was seen between baseline and week 6. In the 0.1-3.0 mg/kg groups, partial responders had among the lowest normalized peripheral clonal expansion, particularly in CD8+ T cells. After ivuxolimab, more expanded clones were found on average in CD8+ T cells than in CD4+ T cells.

Patients with a history of autoimmune disease or receiving systemic immunosuppression were excluded from the trial. Peripheral blood for TCR sequencing was collected from all dose cohorts at baseline, on cycle 4 day 1, and on cycle 7 day 1. Samples came from an open-label, multicenter, first-in-human phase I dose-escalation trial of ivuxolimab. Adults with locally advanced or metastatic melanoma, renal cell carcinoma, hepatocellular carcinoma or head and neck squamous cell carcinoma were enrolled in the trial. Before TCR sequencing, CD4+ and CD8+ T cells were separately sorted from peripheral blood. Genomic DNA was extracted from sorted cells for sequencing of the TCRbeta CDR3 region. TCRbeta CDR3 regions were sequenced using the immunoSEQ Assay. Held by TCRdb, this immuneACCESS table contains in-frame sequences only and omits some clones. Under half of the omission traces to an unresolved V gene where checked; the cause of the rest is unknown. Here the sample has about 64,000 clones; around 89% occur a single time. Roughly an eighth of the sample belongs to the ten largest clones.

V has 3 bases trimmed and J has 9 bases trimmed; junction bases matching no gene number 6. CDR1 and CDR2 are drawn from the germline V gene: SGDLS, YYNGEE. The CDR3 numbers 14 residues from cysteine through phenylalanine. Here the CDR3 DNA is all that survives: 42 bases in frame from base 1. Comment on this clone: It has no known antigen specificity. There are no base qualities to consult, and no much larger clone falls within one base.

The sequence is built from TRBV9 and TRBJ2-1, with 10 middle bases fitting TRBD2. The TCR was taken from an adult with an advanced solid tumor such as melanoma, head and neck, liver or kidney cancer. The sample in question was CD4+ or CD8+ T cells sorted from blood, obtained in a trial of the OX40 agonist ivuxolimab. At the DNA level, the sequence is TGTGCCAGCAGCGACCCCAGCGGGAGGGTTGAGCAGTTCTTC. This is translated as CASSDPSGRVEQFF. When the CDR3 is completed using the reference TRBV9 and TRBJ2-1 genes on either side, the full variable domain is DSGVTQTPKHLITATGQRVTLRCSPRSGDLSVYWYQQSLDQGLQFLIQYYNGEERAKGNILERFSAQQFPDLHSELNLSSLELGDSALYFCASSDPSGRVEQFFGPGTRLTVL.